The 7 T cell receptor beta chains below come from one sample, sequenced in a study of shared clonotypes between healthy human individuals. TCRdb keeps only in-frame clones here, not all; method: immunoSEQ multiplex PCR. This table has roughly 1,000,000 clones, around 78% appearing once. Source material: memory CD4+ T cells from PBMCs. The subset: CD45RA-negative fraction. The receptors here all came from a young man in good health. Some clones in this sample may be carry-over from other donors' samples.

The rearrangement joins TRBV6-5 to TRBJ1-2; unclear D gene. The CDR3 has 12 amino acids. Germline V gene data show CDR1 as MNHEY and CDR2 as SVGAGI. V shed 6 bases and J shed 4 bases, with 9 bases lying between them. The DNA of the CDR3 is TGTGCCAGCAGCCTCCGGCCCTATGGCTACACCTTC. Protein: CASSLRPYGYTF.

The V and J genes are TRBV18 and TRBJ2-7; D is undetermined. CDR3 length: 15 amino acids. The germline V gene has CDR1 KGHSH and CDR2 LQKENI. Trimming removed 4 bases at V and 0 bases at J, with 13 bases between. The CDR3 spells CASSHSDLSSYEQYF. The DNA of the CDR3 is TGTGCCAGCTCACACTCTGACTTGAGCTCCTACGAGCAGTACTTC.

The CDR3 coding sequence is TGCGCCAGCAGCTTGACAGGGCTCGAGCAGTACTTC. Its protein product is CASSLTGLEQYF. The chain carries TRBV5-1 and TRBJ2-7; D may be TRBD1 (6 bases). Trimming stripped 1 base from V and 6 bases from J, with 8 bases between. Germline CDR1 is SGHRS and CDR2 is YFSETQ. The CDR3 consists of 12 residues. Full variable domain (rest looked up from reference TRBV5-1 and TRBJ2-7): KAGVTQTPRYLIKTRGQQVTLSCSPISGHRSVSWYQQTPGQGLQFLFEYFSETQRNKGNFPGRFSGRQFSNSRSEMNVSTLELGDSALYLCASSLTGLEQYFGPGTRLTVT.

Regarding this clone: This sample also contains other DNA sequences that code for the same CDR3. The genes are TRBV30 and TRBJ1-1; 8 nucleotides agree with TRBD1. Trimming removed 3 bases from V and 0 bases from J; junction bases left unmatched: 3. Germline V lookup: CDR1 GTSNPN, CDR2 SVGIG (reference sequence). This CDR3 contains 14 residues. The CDR3 loop is CAWRRQGMNTEAFF. CDR3 nucleotides: TGTGCCTGGAGGCGACAGGGGATGAACACTGAAGCTTTCTTT.

In regard to this clone: The sample has other DNA sequences that encode this CDR3 too. The J gene is TRBJ2-3, the V gene TRBV4-1; 10 positions match TRBD2. Trimming took 2 bases from V and 1 from J; bases not matched to a gene: 0. CDR3 length: 15 residues. CDR1 MGHRA and CDR2 YSYEKL come from the germline V gene. CDR3 DNA sequence: TGCGCCAGCAGCCAACTAGCGGGAGGCACAGATACGCAGTATTTT. It codes for CASSQLAGGTDTQYF.

This clone appeared once. The gene calls are TRBV18 and TRBJ2-7; TRBD2 agrees at 8 bases. Trimming cost V 2 bases and J 1 base; bases outside gene matches: 7. Germline V gene data show CDR1 as KGHSH and CDR2 as LQKENI. The CDR3 extends over 16 amino acids. The CDR3 region is CASSPSTGGGSYEQYF. The CDR3 nucleotides read TGTGCCAGCTCACCAAGTACGGGAGGGGGATCCTACGAGCAGTACTTC.

This sequence joins TRBV7-2 and TRBJ2-7; D is undetermined. Trimming cost V 6 bases and J 0 bases, with 12 bases left between them. Germline V lookup: CDR1 SGHTA, CDR2 FQGNSA. The CDR3 covers 14 residues. DNA for the CDR3: TGTGCCAGCAGTGAATTCTTCACCTCCTACGAGCAGTACTTC. Protein product: CASSEFFTSYEQYF.